This TCR beta chain was found in a study of CD8+ T cells in alopecia areata. Overall study: The authors grafted skin from roughly 6-13-month-old C3H/HeJ donors with spontaneous alopecia onto roughly 6-10-week-old female C3H/HeJ mice. General observations from the study: Patients displayed less clarity in TCR sharing than mice, a finding possibly related to HLA. Across lesional scalp, and particularly alopecia totalis/universalis, clonality surpassed that of normal scalp.

Concerning this clone: Its antigen is not identified. TCRdb's protein and the translated DNA diverge at residue 13; the protein reported here is the translation of the DNA. Gene names refer to mouse genes. Read data end 3 residues before the CDR3 end; the end is taken from the germline J gene.

RNA extraction and reverse transcription yielded cDNA as sequencing template. Clones were sequenced by immunoSEQ multiplex PCR, and TCRdb holds only the in-frame ones, with some missing. This sample has over 100,000 clones and no singletons, with about 20% in the ten largest. This CDR3 is 16 amino acids long. Trimming left V 3 bases short and J 3 bases short, with 12 bases between. Per germline, CDR1 NSQYPW and CDR2 LRSPGD (reference sequence). This sequence joins TRBV1 and TRBJ1-6, with a possible D match to TRBD1 (6 bases). TRBJ1-6 is an ORF, and what it does is uncertain. This clonotype originated in a C3H/HeJ mouse with alopecia areata. Mice of this strain are of MHC haplotype H2-k. The sample taken for sequencing was lesional skin. The CDR3 loop reads CTCSAPGHIYNSPLYF. The sequenced part of the CDR3 DNA is TGCACCTGCAGTGCGCCGGGACACATCTATAATTCGCCC.